This entry lists 21 T cell receptor beta chains sequenced from one sample in a study of cytomegalovirus exposure and HLA in healthy donors. This PCR relied on a set of 60 Vbeta primers and 13 Jbeta primers. Assay used: immunoSEQ multiplex PCR; TCRdb lists only in-frame clones, some missing. The data show 58,000 or so clones, about 65% seen once. The sequenced material came from PBMCs. These receptors were obtained from a man aged 45-60 years in good health and CMV-seropositive.

J is TRBJ1-3 and V is TRBV18; a weak D match, TRBD1 (5 bases). The V and J ends lost 3 bases and 3 bases respectively, with 9 bases between them. Germline loops: CDR1 KGHSH, CDR2 LQKENI. The CDR3 loop spans 14 amino acids. Here the CDR3 DNA reads TGTGCCAGCTCACCCTCACAGGTTGGAAACACCATATATTTT. It encodes CASSPSQVGNTIYF.

The V and J genes are TRBV5-1 and TRBJ2-3, with 10 nucleotides matching TRBD2. The CDR3 loop spans 17 amino acids. Germline loops: CDR1 SGHRS, CDR2 YFSETQ. J gave up 1 base and V 2 bases, and 7 bases lay outside the gene matches. The CDR3 DNA sequence: TGCGCCAGCAGCTTAGACCCCCTAGCGGGGGGCACAGATACGCAGTATTTT. As protein: CASSLDPLAGGTDTQYF. The entire variable domain, with the rest obtained from reference TRBV5-1 and TRBJ2-3, is as follows: KAGVTQTPRYLIKTRGQQVTLSCSPISGHRSVSWYQQTPGQGLQFLFEYFSETQRNKGNFPGRFSGRQFSNSRSEMNVSTLELGDSALYLCASSLDPLAGGTDTQYFGPGTRLTVL.

The sample holds one count of this clone. V and J are TRBV30 and TRBJ2-2; 7 bases match TRBD2. Unmatched junction bases numbered 6, after V lost 4 bases and J lost 1 base. The CDR3 sequence is 15 residues long. In germline, CDR1 is GTSNPN, CDR2 SVGIG (reference sequence). CDR3 sequence (DNA): TGTGCCTGGACCAGGACTAGACTGAACACCGGGGAGCTGTTTTTT. As protein: CAWTRTRLNTGELFF.

J is TRBJ1-4 and V is TRBV30, with D tentatively TRBD1 (5 bases). Trimming took off 0 bases at V and 4 bases at J, with 12 bases between the two ends. CDR3 length: 15 amino acids. Germline V gives CDR1 GTSNPN, CDR2 SVGIG (reference sequence). CDR3 bases: TGTGCCTGGAGTGTATTCGGCAGGGATAATGAAAAACTGTTTTTT. Its protein product is CAWSVFGRDNEKLFF. Variable domain in full (rest from reference TRBV30 and TRBJ1-4): SQTIHQWPATLVQPVGSPLSLECTVEGTSNPNLYWYRQAAGRGLQLLFYSVGIGQISSEVPQNLSASRPQDRQFILSSKKLLLSDSGFYLCAWSVFGRDNEKLFFGSGTQLSVL.

The chain couples TRBV10-2 to TRBJ2-5; D is perhaps TRBD1 (6 bases). Trimming left V 0 bases short and J 10 bases short, with 12 bases between. The CDR3 is 13 residues long. Germline CDR1 WSHSY, CDR2 SAAADI. The CDR3 DNA reads as TGCGCCAGCAGTGAGTCGGGCAGGGGAATCCAGTACTTC. Translated, it gives CASSESGRGIQYF.

The rearrangement joins TRBV5-1 to TRBJ2-1; possibly TRBD1 for D (5 bases). Germline values: CDR1 SGHRS, CDR2 YFSETQ. The CDR3 spans 14 residues. Trimming removed 0 bases from V and 7 bases from J, with 11 bases in between. The CDR3 nucleotides are TGCGCCAGCAGCTTGGACAGGAATAAAAATGAGCAGTTCTTC. Protein sequence: CASSLDRNKNEQFF.

V is TRBV5-4 and J is TRBJ2-5; 9 bases fit TRBD2. Germline trimming cut 2 bases from V and 10 bases from J; bases unmatched to any gene: 9. The CDR3 covers 14 residues. The germline CDR1 and CDR2 sequences are SGHNT and YYREEE (reference sequence). The CDR3 bases are TGTGCCAGCAGCTTTTCGGCGACGCGGGAGGGCCAGTACTTC. Translated: CASSFSATREGQYF. The whole variable domain, filled in from reference TRBV5-4 and TRBJ2-5, reads ETGVTQSPTHLIKTRGQQVTLRCSSQSGHNTVSWYQQALGQGPQFIFQYYREEENGRGNFPPRFSGLQFPNYSSELNVNALELDDSALYLCASSFSATREGQYFGPGTRLLVL.

The chain combines TRBV5-4 with TRBJ2-1, with a possible D match to TRBD1 (6 bases). Germline CDR1 is SGHNT and CDR2 is YYREEE (reference sequence). V gave up 4 bases and J gave up 1 base, with 15 bases separating them. This CDR3 has 16 amino acids. CDR3 bases: TGTGCCAGCAGCGCAGACAGGCCGGGTTCCTACAATGAGCAGTTCTTC. As protein: CASSADRPGSYNEQFF.

This chain joins TRBV2 and TRBJ1-2; the match to TRBD1 covers 11 bases. The CDR3 runs to 15 residues. The germline V gene has CDR1 SNHLY and CDR2 FYNNEI. V lost 5 bases to trimming and J lost 3 bases; unmatched junction nucleotides: 5. The CDR3: CASSRTGQGDYGYTF. The CDR3 DNA sequence: TGTGCCAGCAGTCGAACGGGACAGGGGGACTATGGCTACACCTTC.

This clone was seen more than once but under ten times. V gene TRBV25-1 combines with J gene TRBJ2-5, with TRBD1 identical over 8 bases. This CDR3 is built from 15 residues. With V trimmed by 5 bases and J by 4 bases, 9 bases remained unmatched. Germline V lookup: CDR1 MGHDK, CDR2 SYGVNS. The CDR3 sequence is CASSLDRDVRETQYF. CDR3 DNA: TGTGCCAGCAGTCTGGACAGGGACGTACGAGAGACCCAGTACTTC.

This clone has a handful of counts. This chain joins TRBV9 and TRBJ2-3; 10 bases map to TRBD2. Germline CDR1 reads SGDLS; CDR2 reads YYNGEE. CDR3 length: 16 amino acids. Trimming removed 0 bases from V and 5 bases from J; junction bases left unmatched: 6. Here the CDR3 reads CASSVDLAGVIDTQYF. DNA of the CDR3: TGTGCCAGCAGCGTAGATCTAGCGGGAGTGATAGATACGCAGTATTTT.

In this sample, this clone turned up a few times. The genes are TRBV19 and TRBJ2-3, with D hard to call. CDR1 and CDR2 from the germline V gene are LNHDA and SQIVND (reference sequence). The CDR3 sequence is 13 residues long. Trimming stripped 3 bases from V and 5 bases from J, with 9 bases between. The CDR3 protein is CASSILAKDTQYF. In DNA, the CDR3 is TGTGCCAGTAGTATCTTAGCAAAAGATACGCAGTATTTT.

The V and J genes are TRBV7-2 and TRBJ2-7; TRBD1 matches at 7 bases. Looked up from germline, CDR1 is SGHTA and CDR2 is FQGNSA. Trimming cost V 5 bases and J 4 bases; bases outside gene matches: 5. The CDR3 extends over 13 amino acids. CDR3 bases: TGTGCCAGCAGCCTAGGGACAGTATACGAGCAGTACTTC. Translation: CASSLGTVYEQYF.

In this sample, this clone turned up once. As DNA, the CDR3 is TGTGCCAGCAGCGTAGGGCGGACAGCCGGAAGGAATGGCTACACCTTC. It codes for CASSVGRTAGRNGYTF. The chain links TRBV9 to TRBJ1-2, with TRBD1 as a possible D gene (6 bases). V was shortened by 0 bases and J by 6 bases, with 18 bases between the two germline ends. CDR3 length equals 16 residues. CDR1 is SGDLS, CDR2 YYNGEE, per germline.

The V and J genes are TRBV25-1 and TRBJ1-2; TRBD1 aligns across 8 bases. From germline, CDR1 is MGHDK and CDR2 SYGVNS. V shed 3 bases, J shed 3 bases, and the junction held 9 bases outside the gene matches. This CDR3 is 16 amino acids long. CDR3 amino acids: CASSEGGQGPDYGYTF. DNA for the CDR3: TGTGCCAGCAGTGAGGGCGGACAGGGCCCCGACTATGGCTACACCTTC.

The CDR3 DNA reads TGTGCCAGCAGCAAATTCGAGTCCGGGGAGCAGTACTTC. Its protein product is CASSKFESGEQYF. J is TRBJ2-7 and V is TRBV21-1; the D call of TRBD2 is as the table states it, not checked on the DNA. TRBV21-1 is flagged as a pseudogene. CDR3 length equals 13 residues.

The J gene is TRBJ2-3, the V gene TRBV6-5; TRBD2 might be the D (6 bases). Trimming stripped 6 bases from V and 4 bases from J, with 8 bases between. The CDR3 contains 12 residues. Looked up from germline, CDR1 is MNHEY and CDR2 is SVGAGI. CDR3 in amino acids: CASRAGPDTQYF. The CDR3 coding sequence is TGTGCCAGCAGAGCGGGCCCAGATACGCAGTATTTT.

The rearrangement links TRBV6-7 to TRBJ2-7; a weak D match, TRBD2 (6 bases). TRBV6-7 is an open reading frame, and its role is uncertain. The V and J ends lost 11 bases and 3 bases respectively, with 11 bases between them. The CDR3 loop spans 11 amino acids. CDR3 sequence: CAPGEGYEQYF. CDR3 nucleotides: TGTGCCCCGGGGGAAGGCTACGAGCAGTACTTC.

The V and J genes are TRBV5-1 and TRBJ1-2; D is undetermined. CDR3 length equals 14 residues. The V end lost 4 bases, the J end lost 8 bases, and 18 bases lay between the germline ends. Germline V gives CDR1 SGHRS, CDR2 YFSETQ. Here the CDR3 DNA reads TGCGCCAGCAGCCGGGATTCGCCTATTCAGGGCTACACCTTC. Its translation is CASSRDSPIQGYTF.

Notes on this clone: One end of the junction fails to match germline, which may point to a read error. At the DNA level, this CDR3 is encoded by other sequences in the same sample as well. The chain employs TRBV19 and TRBJ2-2; D may be TRBD2 (5 bases). Germline values: CDR1 LNHDA, CDR2 SQIVND (reference sequence). This CDR3 contains 14 residues. The CDR3 loop reads CASSLDIALGELFF. The DNA of the CDR3 is TGTGCCAGTAGTCTAGACATAGCGCTCGGGGAGCTGTTTTTT.

This rearrangement joins TRBV19 to TRBJ1-5, with D maybe TRBD1 (6 bases). The CDR3 covers 14 residues. V was pared by 6 bases and J by 4 bases, with 13 bases between. Germline values: CDR1 LNHDA, CDR2 SQIVND (reference sequence). This chain's CDR3 is CASRPGGQNQPQHF. CDR3 in DNA: TGTGCCAGTAGGCCGGGGGGGCAGAATCAGCCCCAGCATTTT. The entire variable domain, with the rest obtained from reference TRBV19 and TRBJ1-5, is as follows: DGGITQSPKYLFRKEGQNVTLSCEQNLNHDAMYWYRQDPGQGLRLIYYSQIVNDFQKGDIAEGYSVSREKKESFPLTVTSAQKNPTAFYLCASRPGGQNQPQHFGDGTRLSIL.